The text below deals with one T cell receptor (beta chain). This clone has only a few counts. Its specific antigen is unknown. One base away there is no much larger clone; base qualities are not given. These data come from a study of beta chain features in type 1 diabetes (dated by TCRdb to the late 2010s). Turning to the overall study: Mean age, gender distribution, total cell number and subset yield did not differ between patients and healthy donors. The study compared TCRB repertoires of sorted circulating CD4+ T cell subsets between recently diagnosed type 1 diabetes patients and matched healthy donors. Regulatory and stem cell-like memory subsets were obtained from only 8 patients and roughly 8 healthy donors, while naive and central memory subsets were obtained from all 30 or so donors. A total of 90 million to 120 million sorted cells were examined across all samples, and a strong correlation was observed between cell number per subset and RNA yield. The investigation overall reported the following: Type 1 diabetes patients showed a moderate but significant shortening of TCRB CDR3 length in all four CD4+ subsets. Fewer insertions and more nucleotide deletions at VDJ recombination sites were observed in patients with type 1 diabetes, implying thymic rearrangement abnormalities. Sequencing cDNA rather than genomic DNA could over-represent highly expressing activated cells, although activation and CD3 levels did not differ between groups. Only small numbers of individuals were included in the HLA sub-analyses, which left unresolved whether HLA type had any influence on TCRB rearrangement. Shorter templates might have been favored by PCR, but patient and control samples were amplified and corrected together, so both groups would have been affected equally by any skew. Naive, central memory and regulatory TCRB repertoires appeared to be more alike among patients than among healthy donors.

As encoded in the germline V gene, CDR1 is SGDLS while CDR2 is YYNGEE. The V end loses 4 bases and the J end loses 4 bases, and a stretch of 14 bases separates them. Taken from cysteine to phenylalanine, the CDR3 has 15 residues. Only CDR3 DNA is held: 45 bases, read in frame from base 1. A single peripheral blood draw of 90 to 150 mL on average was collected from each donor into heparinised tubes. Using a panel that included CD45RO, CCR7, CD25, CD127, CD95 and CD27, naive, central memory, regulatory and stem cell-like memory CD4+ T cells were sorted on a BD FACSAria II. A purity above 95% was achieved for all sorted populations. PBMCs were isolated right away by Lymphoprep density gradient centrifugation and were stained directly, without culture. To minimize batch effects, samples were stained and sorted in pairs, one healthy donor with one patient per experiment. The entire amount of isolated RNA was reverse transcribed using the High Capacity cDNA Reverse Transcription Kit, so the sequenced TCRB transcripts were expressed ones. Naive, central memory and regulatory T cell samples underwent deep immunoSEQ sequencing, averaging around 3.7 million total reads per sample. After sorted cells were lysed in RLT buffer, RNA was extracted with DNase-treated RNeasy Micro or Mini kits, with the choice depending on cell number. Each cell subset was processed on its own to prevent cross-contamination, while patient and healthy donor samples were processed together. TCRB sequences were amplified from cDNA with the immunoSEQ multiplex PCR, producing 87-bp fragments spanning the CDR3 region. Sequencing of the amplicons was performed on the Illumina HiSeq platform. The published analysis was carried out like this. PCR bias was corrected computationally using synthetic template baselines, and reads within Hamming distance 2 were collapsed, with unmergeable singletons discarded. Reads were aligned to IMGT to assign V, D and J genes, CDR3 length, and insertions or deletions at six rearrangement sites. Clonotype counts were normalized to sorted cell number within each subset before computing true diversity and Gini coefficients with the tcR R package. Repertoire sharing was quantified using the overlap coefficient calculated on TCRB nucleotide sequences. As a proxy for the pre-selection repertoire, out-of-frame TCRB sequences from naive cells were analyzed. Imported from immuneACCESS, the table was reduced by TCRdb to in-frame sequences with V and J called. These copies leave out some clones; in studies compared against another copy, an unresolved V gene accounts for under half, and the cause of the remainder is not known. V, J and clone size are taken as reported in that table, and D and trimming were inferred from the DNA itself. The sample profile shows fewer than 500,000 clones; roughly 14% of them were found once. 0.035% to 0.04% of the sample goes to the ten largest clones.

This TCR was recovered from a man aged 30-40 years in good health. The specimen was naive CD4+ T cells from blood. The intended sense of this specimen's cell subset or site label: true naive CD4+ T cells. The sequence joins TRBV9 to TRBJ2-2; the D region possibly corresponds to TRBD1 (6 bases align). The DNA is TGTGCCAGCAGCCCCCAGGGGTCCATCACCGGGGAGCTGTTTTTT. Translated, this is CASSPQGSITGELFF. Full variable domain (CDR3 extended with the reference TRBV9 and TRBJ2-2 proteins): DSGVTQTPKHLITATGQRVTLRCSPRSGDLSVYWYQQSLDQGLQFLIQYYNGEERAKGNILERFSAQQFPDLHSELNLSSLELGDSALYFCASSPQGSITGELFFGEGSRLTVL.